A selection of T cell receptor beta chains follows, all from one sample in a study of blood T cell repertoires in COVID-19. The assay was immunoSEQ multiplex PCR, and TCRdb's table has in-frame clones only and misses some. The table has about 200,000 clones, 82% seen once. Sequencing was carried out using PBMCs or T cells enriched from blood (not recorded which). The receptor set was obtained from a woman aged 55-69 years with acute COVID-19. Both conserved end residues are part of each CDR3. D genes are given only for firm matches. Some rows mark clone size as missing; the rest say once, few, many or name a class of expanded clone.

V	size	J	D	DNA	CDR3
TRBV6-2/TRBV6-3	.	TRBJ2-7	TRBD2	TGTGCCAGCAGCCAAGACGTACTAGCGGGAGGCGAGGACGAGCAGTACTTC	CASSQDVLAGGEDEQYF
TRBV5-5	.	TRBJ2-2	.	TGTGCCAGCAGCCTCCGGGTCTTCTCGGGGGAGCTGTTTTTT	CASSLRVFSGELFF
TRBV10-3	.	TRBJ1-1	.	TGTGCCATCAGTGCGGGGAAGCCTGAAGCTTTCTTT	CAISAGKPEAFF
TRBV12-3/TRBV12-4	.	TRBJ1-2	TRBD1	TGTGCCAGCAGCCCCGGACAGGGAGGCTACACCTTC	CASSPGQGGYTF
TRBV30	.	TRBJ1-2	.	TGTGCCTGGATTTCCAAGGGGGGGCTCGGCTATGGCTACACCTTC	CAWISKGGLGYGYTF
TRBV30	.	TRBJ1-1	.	TGTGCCTGGGGCCCGGGGACTGAAGCTTTCTTT	CAWGPGTEAFF
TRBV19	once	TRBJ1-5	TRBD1	TGTGCCAGTAGTTCCATGCACAGGGGTAGCAATCAGCCCCAGCATTTT	CASSSMHRGSNQPQHF
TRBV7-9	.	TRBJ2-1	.	TGTGCCAGCAGCGTCACTGTCAACAATGAGCAGTTCTTC	CASSVTVNNEQFF
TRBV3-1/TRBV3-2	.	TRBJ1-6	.	TGTGCCAGCAGCCAAGTCAGGGGTGCGGGTTACGCCCTCCACTTT	CASSQVRGAGYALHF
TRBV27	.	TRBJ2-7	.	TGTGCCAGCAGTTTTGTCCGGGGAGGCTACGAGCAGTACTTC	CASSFVRGGYEQYF
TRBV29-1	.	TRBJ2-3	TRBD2	TGCAGCGTCCGACTAGCGGGAAGCACAGATACGCAGTATTTT	CSVRLAGSTDTQYF
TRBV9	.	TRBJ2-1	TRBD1	TGTGCCAGCAGCGTGGGACAGGGGGCAAGGGAGCAGTTCTTC	CASSVGQGAREQFF
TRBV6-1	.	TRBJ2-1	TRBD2	TGTGCCAGCAGTGACCCCCACAAACCGGGAGGTGGTGAGCAGTTCTTC	CASSDPHKPGGGEQFF
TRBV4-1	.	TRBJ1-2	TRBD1	TGCGCCAGCAGCCACCCCGGGACAGATTATGGCTACACCTTC	CASSHPGTDYGYTF
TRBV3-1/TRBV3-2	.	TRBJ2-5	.	TGTGCCAGCAGCCAACGTGCGTCGGAGACCCAGTACTTC	CASSQRASETQYF
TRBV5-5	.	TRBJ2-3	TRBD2	TGTGCCAGCAGCCCCGGGACTAGCGGGACGTATACGCAGTATTTT	CASSPGTSGTYTQYF
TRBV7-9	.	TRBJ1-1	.	TGTGCCAGCAGCCTCCGGGAGTGGGGGTCCTTTGCTGAAGCTTTCTTT	CASSLREWGSFAEAFF
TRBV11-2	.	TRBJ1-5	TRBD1	TGTGCCAGCAGCCTACCCGGGACAGGCCTCACGCCCCAGCATTTT	CASSLPGTGLTPQHF
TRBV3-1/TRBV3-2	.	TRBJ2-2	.	TGTGCCAGCAGCCAAGTGGGAGTGGTCACCGGGGAGCTGTTTTTT	CASSQVGVVTGELFF
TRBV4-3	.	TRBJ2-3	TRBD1	TGCGCCAGCAGCCAAGTACCGGGACAGGGAGTGTATACGCAGTATTTT	CASSQVPGQGVYTQYF
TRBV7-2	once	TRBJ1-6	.	TGTGCCAGCAGCCCAGAGAGAGTCGGGACACCCCTCCACTTT	CASSPERVGTPLHF
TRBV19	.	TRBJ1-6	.	TGTGCCAGTAGTATAGGCCGACCGTCAAGCGGTTCACCCCTCCACTTT	CASSIGRPSSGSPLHF
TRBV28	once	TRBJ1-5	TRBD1	TGTGCCAGCAGAGAGGGACAGGCGGGTCAGCCCCAGCATTTT	CASREGQAGQPQHF
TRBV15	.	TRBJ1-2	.	TGTGCCACCAGCAGGGTCTCAGACAGCTATGGCTACACCTTC	CATSRVSDSYGYTF
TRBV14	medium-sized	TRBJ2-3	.	TGTGCCAGCAGACCTACTAGAGGCCTGGGAAAAGGGACAGATACGCAGTATTTT	CASRPTRGLGKGTDTQYF